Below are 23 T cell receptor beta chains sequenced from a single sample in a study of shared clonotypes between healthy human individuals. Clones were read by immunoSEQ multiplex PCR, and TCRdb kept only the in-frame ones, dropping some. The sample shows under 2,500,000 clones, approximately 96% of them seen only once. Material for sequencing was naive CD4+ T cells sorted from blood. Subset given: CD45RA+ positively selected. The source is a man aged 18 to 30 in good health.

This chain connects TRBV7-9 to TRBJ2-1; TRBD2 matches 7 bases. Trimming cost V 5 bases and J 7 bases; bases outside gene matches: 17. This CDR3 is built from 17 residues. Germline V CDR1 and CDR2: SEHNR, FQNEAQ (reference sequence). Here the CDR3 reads CASSRHRWGGLENEQFF. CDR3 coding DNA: TGTGCCAGCAGCCGCCACAGATGGGGGGGTTTAGAGAATGAGCAGTTCTTC. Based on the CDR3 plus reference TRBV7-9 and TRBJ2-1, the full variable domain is DTGVSQNPRHKITKRGQNVTFRCDPISEHNRLYWYRQTLGQGPEFLTYFQNEAQLEKSRLLSDRFSAERPKGSFSTLEIQRTEQGDSAMYLCASSRHRWGGLENEQFFGPGTRLTVL.

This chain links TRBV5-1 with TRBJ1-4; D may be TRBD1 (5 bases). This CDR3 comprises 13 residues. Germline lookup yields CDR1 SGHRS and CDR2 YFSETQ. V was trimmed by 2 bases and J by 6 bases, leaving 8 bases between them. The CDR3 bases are TGCGCCAGCAGCTTTCAGGGAGATGAAAAACTGTTTTTT. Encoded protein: CASSFQGDEKLFF.

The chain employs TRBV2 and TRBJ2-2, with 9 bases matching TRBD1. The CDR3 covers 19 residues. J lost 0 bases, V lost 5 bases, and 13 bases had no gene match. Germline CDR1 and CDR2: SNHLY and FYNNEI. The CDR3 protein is CASSPTGGSAGANTGELFF. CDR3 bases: TGTGCCAGCAGTCCTACAGGGGGCAGCGCGGGAGCGAACACCGGGGAGCTGTTTTTT.

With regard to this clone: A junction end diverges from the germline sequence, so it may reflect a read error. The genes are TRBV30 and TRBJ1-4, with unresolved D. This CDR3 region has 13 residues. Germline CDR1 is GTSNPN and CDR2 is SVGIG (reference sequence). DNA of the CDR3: TGTGCCTGGATGGCTCAGACTAATGAAGAACTGTTTTTT. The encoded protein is CAWMAQTNEELFF.

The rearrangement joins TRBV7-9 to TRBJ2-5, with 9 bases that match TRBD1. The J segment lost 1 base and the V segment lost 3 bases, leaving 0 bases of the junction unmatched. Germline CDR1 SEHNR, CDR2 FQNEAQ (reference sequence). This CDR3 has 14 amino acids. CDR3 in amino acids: CASSLTGGQETQYF. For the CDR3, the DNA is TGTGCCAGCAGCTTGACAGGGGGCCAAGAGACCCAGTACTTC.

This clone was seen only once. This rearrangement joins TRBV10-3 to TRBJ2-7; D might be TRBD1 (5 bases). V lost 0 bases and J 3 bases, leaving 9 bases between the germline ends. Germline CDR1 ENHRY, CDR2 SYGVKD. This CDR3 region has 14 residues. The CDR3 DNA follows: TGTGCCATCAGTGAGTCGGCAGGGCTCTACGAGCAGTACTTC. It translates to CAISESAGLYEQYF.

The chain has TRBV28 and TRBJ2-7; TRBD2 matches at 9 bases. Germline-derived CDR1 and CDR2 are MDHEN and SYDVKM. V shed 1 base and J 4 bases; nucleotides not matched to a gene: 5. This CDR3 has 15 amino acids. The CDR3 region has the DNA TGTGCCAGCAGTTTATACGCTAGCGGGGAGTACGAGCAGTACTTC. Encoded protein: CASSLYASGEYEQYF. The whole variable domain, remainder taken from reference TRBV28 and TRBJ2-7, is DVKVTQSSRYLVKRTGEKVFLECVQDMDHENMFWYRQDPGLGLRLIYFSYDVKMKEKGDIPEGYSVSREKKERFSLILESASTNQTSMYLCASSLYASGEYEQYFGPGTRLTVT.

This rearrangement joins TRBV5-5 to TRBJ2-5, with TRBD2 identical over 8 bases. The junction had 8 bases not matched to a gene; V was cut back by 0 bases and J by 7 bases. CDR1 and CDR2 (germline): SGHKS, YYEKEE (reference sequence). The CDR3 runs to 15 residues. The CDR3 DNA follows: TGTGCCAGCAGCTTGGCCGCGGAGGCGGGGGGGACCCAGTACTTC. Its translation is CASSLAAEAGGTQYF. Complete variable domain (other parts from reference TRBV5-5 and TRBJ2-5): DAGVTQSPTHLIKTRGQQVTLRCSPISGHKSVSWYQQVLGQGPQFIFQYYEKEERGRGNFPDRFSARQFPNYSSELNVNALLLGDSALYLCASSLAAEAGGTQYFGPGTRLLVL.

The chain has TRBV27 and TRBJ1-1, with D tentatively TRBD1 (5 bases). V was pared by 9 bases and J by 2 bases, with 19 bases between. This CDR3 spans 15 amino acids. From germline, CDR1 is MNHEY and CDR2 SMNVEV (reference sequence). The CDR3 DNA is TGTGCCAGTACCCCGACCGGGACGGTAAACACTGAAGCTTTCTTT. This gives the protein CASTPTGTVNTEAFF.

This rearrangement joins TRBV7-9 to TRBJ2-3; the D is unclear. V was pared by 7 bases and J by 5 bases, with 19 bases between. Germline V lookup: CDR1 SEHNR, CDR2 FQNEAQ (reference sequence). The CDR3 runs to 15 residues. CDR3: CASTNPGPLGDTQYF. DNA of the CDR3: TGTGCCAGCACCAACCCAGGTCCCCTTGGAGATACGCAGTATTTT.

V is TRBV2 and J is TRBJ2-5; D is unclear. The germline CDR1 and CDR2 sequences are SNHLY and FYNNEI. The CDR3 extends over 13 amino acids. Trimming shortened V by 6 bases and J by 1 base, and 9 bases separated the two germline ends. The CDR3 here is CASRKSAQETQYF. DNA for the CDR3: TGTGCCAGCAGAAAGTCGGCCCAAGAGACCCAGTACTTC.

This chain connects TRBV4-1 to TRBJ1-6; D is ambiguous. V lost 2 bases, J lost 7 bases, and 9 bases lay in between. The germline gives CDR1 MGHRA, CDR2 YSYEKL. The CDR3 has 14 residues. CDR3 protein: CASSQMAENSPLHF. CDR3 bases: TGCGCCAGCAGCCAAATGGCGGAGAATTCACCCCTCCACTTT.

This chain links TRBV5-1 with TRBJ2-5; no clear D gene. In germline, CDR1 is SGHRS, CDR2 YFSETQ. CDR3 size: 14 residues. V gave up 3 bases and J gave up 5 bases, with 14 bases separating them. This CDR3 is CASSSGLSRETQYF. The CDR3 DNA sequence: TGCGCCAGCAGCTCGGGTCTCTCGCGGGAGACCCAGTACTTC.

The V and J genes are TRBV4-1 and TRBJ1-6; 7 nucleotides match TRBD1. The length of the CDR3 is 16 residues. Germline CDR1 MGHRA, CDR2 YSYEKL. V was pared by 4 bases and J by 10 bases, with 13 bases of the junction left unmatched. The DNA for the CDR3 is TGCGCCAGCAGCCCAACCGGGACAGACATTTTATCACCCCTCCACTTT. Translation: CASSPTGTDILSPLHF.

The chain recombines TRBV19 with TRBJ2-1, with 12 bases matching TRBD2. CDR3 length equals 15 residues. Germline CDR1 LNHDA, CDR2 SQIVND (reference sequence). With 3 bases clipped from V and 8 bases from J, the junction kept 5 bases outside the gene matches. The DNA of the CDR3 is TGTGCCAGTAGTATTCTGACTAGCGGGAGCTATGAGCAGTTCTTC. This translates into CASSILTSGSYEQFF.

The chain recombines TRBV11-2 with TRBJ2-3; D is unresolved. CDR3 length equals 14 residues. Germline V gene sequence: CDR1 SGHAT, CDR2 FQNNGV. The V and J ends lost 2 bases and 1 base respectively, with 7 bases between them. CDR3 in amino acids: CASSLLVGTDTQYF. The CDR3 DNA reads TGTGCCAGCAGCTTACTCGTTGGCACAGATACGCAGTATTTT.

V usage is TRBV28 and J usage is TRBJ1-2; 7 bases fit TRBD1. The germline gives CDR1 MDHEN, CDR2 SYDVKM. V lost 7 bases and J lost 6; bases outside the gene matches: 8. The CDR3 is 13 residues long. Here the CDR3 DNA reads TGTGCCAGCACCGTACAGGGGATTGATGGCTACACCTTC. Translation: CASTVQGIDGYTF.

CDR3: CASSQGQGGGYEQYF. The CDR3 coding sequence is TGCGCCAGCAGCCAAGGTCAGGGGGGCGGATACGAGCAGTACTTC. The J gene is TRBJ2-7, the V gene TRBV4-1; D might be TRBD1 (7 bases). Trimming stripped 1 base from V and 4 bases from J, with 14 bases between. The CDR3 spans 15 residues. Germline V lookup: CDR1 MGHRA, CDR2 YSYEKL.

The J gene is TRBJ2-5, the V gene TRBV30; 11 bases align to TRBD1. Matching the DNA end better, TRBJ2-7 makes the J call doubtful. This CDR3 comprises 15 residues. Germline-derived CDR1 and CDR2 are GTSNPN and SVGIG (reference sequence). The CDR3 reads CAWSFRDRGGYEQYF. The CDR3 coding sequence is TGTGCCTGGAGTTTCCGGGACAGGGGGGGCTACGAGCAGTACTTC.

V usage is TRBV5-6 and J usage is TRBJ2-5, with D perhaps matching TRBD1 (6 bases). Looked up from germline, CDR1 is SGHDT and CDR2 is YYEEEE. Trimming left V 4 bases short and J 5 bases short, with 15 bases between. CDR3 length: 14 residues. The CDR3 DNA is TGTGCCAGCAGCGCCAAGGGGGTCGGGGAGACCCAGTACTTC. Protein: CASSAKGVGETQYF.

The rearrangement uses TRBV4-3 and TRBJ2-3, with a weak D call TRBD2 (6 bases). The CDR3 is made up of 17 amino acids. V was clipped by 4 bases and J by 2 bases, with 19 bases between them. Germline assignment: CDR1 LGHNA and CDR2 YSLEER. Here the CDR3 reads CASSRDVLAGDTDTQYF. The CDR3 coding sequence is TGCGCCAGCAGCCGGGACGTACTAGCCGGAGACACAGATACGCAGTATTTT.

Written as DNA, the CDR3 is TGTGCCAGCAGCTCCCAGGGGTTGGGGGAGCTGTTTTTT. As protein: CASSSQGLGELFF. The chain couples TRBV7-2 to TRBJ2-2; TRBD1 is a possible D gene (6 bases). CDR3 length: 13 residues. Looked up from germline, CDR1 is SGHTA and CDR2 is FQGNSA. V gave up 4 bases and J gave up 8 bases, with 11 bases separating them. The entire variable domain, with the rest obtained from reference TRBV7-2 and TRBJ2-2, is as follows: GAGVSQSPSNKVTEKGKDVELRCDPISGHTALYWYRQSLGQGLEFLIYFQGNSAPDKSGLPSDRFSAERTGGSVSTLTIQRTQQEDSAVYLCASSSQGLGELFFGEGSRLTVL.

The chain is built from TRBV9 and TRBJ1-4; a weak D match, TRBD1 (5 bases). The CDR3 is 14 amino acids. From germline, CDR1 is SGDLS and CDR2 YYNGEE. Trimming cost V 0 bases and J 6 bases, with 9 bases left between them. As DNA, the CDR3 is TGTGCCAGCAGCGTAGCCCCCAGGGATGAAAAACTGTTTTTT. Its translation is CASSVAPRDEKLFF. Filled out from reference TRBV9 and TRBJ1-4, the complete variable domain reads DSGVTQTPKHLITATGQRVTLRCSPRSGDLSVYWYQQSLDQGLQFLIQYYNGEERAKGNILERFSAQQFPDLHSELNLSSLELGDSALYFCASSVAPRDEKLFFGSGTQLSVL.